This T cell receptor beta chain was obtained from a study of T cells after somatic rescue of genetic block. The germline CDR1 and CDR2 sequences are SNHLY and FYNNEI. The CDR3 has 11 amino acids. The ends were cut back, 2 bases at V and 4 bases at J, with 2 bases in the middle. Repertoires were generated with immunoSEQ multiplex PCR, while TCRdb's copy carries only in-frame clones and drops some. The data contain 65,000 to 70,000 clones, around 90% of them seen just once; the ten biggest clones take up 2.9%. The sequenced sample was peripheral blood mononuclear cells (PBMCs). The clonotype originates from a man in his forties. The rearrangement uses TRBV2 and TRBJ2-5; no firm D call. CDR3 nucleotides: TGTGCCAGCAGTGAACGAGAGACCCAGTACTTC. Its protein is CASSERETQYF.